Below are 18 T cell receptor beta chains sequenced from a single sample in a study of T cells after yellow fever vaccination. TCRdb ran MiXCR on the 5' RACE reads and lists one entry per CDR3 protein. The sample carries about 550,000 distinct CDR3 sequences, 15% to 20% recorded once. The sequences come from PBMCs, collected 15 days after the yellow fever booster vaccination. The receptors were gathered from a man under 40 who received the YFV17D yellow fever vaccine.

The rearrangement joins TRBV20-1 to TRBJ2-3; the D gene is possibly TRBD1 (6 bases). V was pared by 5 bases and J by 4 bases, with 16 bases between. The CDR3 covers 14 residues. The germline V gene has CDR1 DFQATT and CDR2 SNEGSKA (reference sequence). CDR3 amino acids: CSAPDEGGADTQYF. CDR3 in DNA: TGCAGTGCTCCGGACGAAGGGGGAGCAGATACGCAGTATTTT.

This clonotype was observed a few times. The chain couples TRBV5-1 to TRBJ2-5; 14 bases map to TRBD2. This CDR3 spans 15 amino acids. Germline V gives CDR1 SGHRS, CDR2 YFSETQ. Losses at the gene ends were 4 bases for V and 4 bases for J; bases not matched to a gene: 3. The CDR3 DNA reads TGCGCCAGCAGCGTGGGACTAGCGGGAGTAGAGACCCAGTACTTC. This translates into CASSVGLAGVETQYF.

This clonotype was detected only a few times. CDR3 in DNA: TGCAGTGCTCCTCTACCGGGACTGGCAAAGGATGAGCAGTTCTTC. As protein: CSAPLPGLAKDEQFF. V is TRBV20-1 and J is TRBJ2-1, with D possibly being TRBD2 (6 bases). Germline-derived CDR1 and CDR2 are DFQATT and SNEGSKA (reference sequence). The CDR3 extends over 15 amino acids. V lost 5 bases to trimming and J lost 8 bases, with 22 bases between them.

A few counts support this clonotype. This chain connects TRBV7-2 to TRBJ2-7; a weak D match, TRBD1 (6 bases). This CDR3 has 15 amino acids. Trimming took 1 base from V and 3 from J, leaving 13 bases between them. CDR1 is SGHTA and CDR2 is FQGNSA in the germline V gene. CDR3 region: CASSLGPGASYEQYF. In DNA form, the CDR3 reads TGTGCCAGCAGCTTAGGCCCAGGGGCGAGCTACGAGCAGTACTTC.

This clonotype was counted between two and nine times. V usage is TRBV5-5 and J usage is TRBJ2-1, with 9 bases matching TRBD1. V dropped 3 bases and J dropped 15; count of bases not matched to a gene: 7. The germline CDR1 and CDR2 sequences are SGHKS and YYEKEE (reference sequence). The CDR3 is made up of 12 amino acids. The CDR3 reads CASSWGTTGGFF. The CDR3 nucleotides read TGTGCCAGCAGCTGGGGGACGACAGGGGGGTTCTTC. Looking up the rest from reference TRBV5-5 and TRBJ2-1 gives the full variable domain: DAGVTQSPTHLIKTRGQQVTLRCSPISGHKSVSWYQQVLGQGPQFIFQYYEKEERGRGNFPDRFSARQFPNYSSELNVNALLLGDSALYLCASSWGTTGGFFGPGTRLTVL.

The chain recombines TRBV5-1 with TRBJ1-4; tentatively, D is TRBD1 (6 bases). Looked up from germline, CDR1 is SGHRS and CDR2 is YFSETQ. The CDR3 length is 15 residues. Between the trimmed V and J ends, which lost 4 bases and 8 bases, there was a span of 18 bases. The CDR3 loop reads CASSPRGTYTEKLFF. The CDR3 coding sequence is TGCGCCAGCAGCCCGAGAGGGACATATACGGAAAAACTGTTTTTT. The full variable domain, its missing parts supplied by reference TRBV5-1 and TRBJ1-4, is KAGVTQTPRYLIKTRGQQVTLSCSPISGHRSVSWYQQTPGQGLQFLFEYFSETQRNKGNFPGRFSGRQFSNSRSEMNVSTLELGDSALYLCASSPRGTYTEKLFFGSGTQLSVL.

This clonotype was observed a few times. V usage is TRBV4-3 and J usage is TRBJ2-1; D is ambiguous. Germline V gene sequence: CDR1 LGHNA, CDR2 YSLEER. Trimming took 1 base from V and 9 from J, leaving 10 bases between them. The CDR3 contains 13 residues. CDR3: CASSQGLSAEQFF. The CDR3 region has the DNA TGCGCCAGCAGCCAAGGATTAAGCGCTGAGCAGTTCTTC.

The chain links TRBV6-1 to TRBJ1-2, with unresolved D. V was clipped by 7 bases and J by 0 bases, with 12 bases between them. The germline gives CDR1 MNHNS, CDR2 SASEGT. The CDR3 spans 14 residues. The CDR3 loop reads CASKKGPTNYGYTF. The CDR3 bases are TGTGCCAGCAAAAAAGGACCGACTAACTATGGCTACACCTTC.

This clonotype has more than one count but fewer than ten. The V gene is TRBV18, the J gene TRBJ2-7; TRBD2 is a possible D gene (6 bases). The germline V gene has CDR1 KGHSH and CDR2 LQKENI. The CDR3 spans 13 residues. Trimming left V 6 bases short and J 7 bases short, with 16 bases between. CDR3 coding DNA: TGTGCCAGCTCCCTATCCAGGGACTTGGAGCAGTACTTC. Protein sequence: CASSLSRDLEQYF.

CDR3 region: CSARGATGDTQYF. As DNA, the CDR3 is TGCAGTGCTAGGGGGGCAACTGGAGATACGCAGTATTTT. V is TRBV20-1 and J is TRBJ2-3, with a possible D match to TRBD1 (6 bases). Germline V gene lookup returns CDR1 DFQATT and CDR2 SNEGSKA (reference sequence). The V and J ends lost 3 bases and 5 bases respectively, with 12 bases between them. The CDR3 is made up of 13 amino acids.

The gene calls are TRBV9 and TRBJ2-5; D unresolved. This CDR3 is built from 13 residues. The germline V gene has CDR1 SGDLS and CDR2 YYNGEE. Trimming stripped 4 bases from V and 2 bases from J, with 9 bases between. CDR3 amino acids: CASSSVGQETQYF. In nucleotides, the CDR3 is TGTGCCAGCAGCAGTGTAGGACAAGAGACCCAGTACTTC.

The rearrangement links TRBV6-4 to TRBJ2-2; D gene ambiguous. Per germline, CDR1 MRHNA and CDR2 SNTAGT. CDR3 length: 13 amino acids. With 6 bases removed from V and 5 bases from J, the gap between germline ends came to 10 bases. The DNA for the CDR3 is TGTGCCAGCAGGGGCGCTAGGACCGGGGAGCTGTTTTTT. Protein product: CASRGARTGELFF.

The V and J genes are TRBV5-1 and TRBJ2-5, with D unresolved. Germline CDR1 is SGHRS and CDR2 is YFSETQ. This CDR3 has 14 residues. Trimming left V 6 bases short and J 3 bases short, with 15 bases between. CDR3 protein: CASTIHQPKETQYF. For the CDR3, the DNA is TGCGCCAGCACCATACACCAACCCAAAGAGACCCAGTACTTC.

This clonotype showed up many times. The V call is TRBV9, the J call TRBJ1-1; D is unresolved. This CDR3 has 14 residues. Looked up from germline, CDR1 is SGDLS and CDR2 is YYNGEE. Between the trimmed V and J ends, which lost 4 bases and 4 bases, there was a span of 14 bases. CDR3 sequence (DNA): TGTGCCAGCAGCCCCACCTCGGGAGTCACTGAAGCTTTCTTT. Residues: CASSPTSGVTEAFF.

For the CDR3, the DNA is TGCGCCAGCAGCTTGGGTCGCAGGTCTTCTGAAGAGCAGTACTTC. Translating gives CASSLGRRSSEEQYF. This chain uses TRBV5-1 with TRBJ2-7; D ambiguous. The CDR3 has 15 amino acids. CDR1 and CDR2 (germline): SGHRS, YFSETQ. Between the trimmed V and J ends, which lost 0 bases and 7 bases, there was a span of 17 bases.

The table lists this clonotype with a few counts. CDR3 in amino acids: CSAQGDRGREQYF. As DNA, the CDR3 is TGCAGCGCCCAGGGGGACAGGGGGCGTGAGCAGTACTTC. This rearrangement joins TRBV29-1 to TRBJ2-7, with TRBD1 matching over 12 bases. The V gene's germline CDR1 is SQVTM and CDR2 ANQGSEA. Unmatched junction bases numbered 8, after V lost 7 bases and J lost 7 bases. The length of the CDR3 is 13 residues.

For the CDR3, the DNA is TGTGCCTGTCCCTCCGGACCTTTAACCGGGGAGCTGTTTTTT. It specifies CACPSGPLTGELFF. The V gene is TRBV30, the J gene TRBJ2-2; D unresolved. There are 14 residues in the CDR3. V lost 6 bases and J 5 bases, leaving 16 bases between the germline ends. Germline CDR1 reads GTSNPN; CDR2 reads SVGIG (reference sequence).

This clonotype was seen more than once but under ten times. The rearrangement joins TRBV27 to TRBJ2-7; a weak D match, TRBD2 (6 bases). This CDR3 has 18 amino acids. The V end was cut by 4 bases, the J end by 5 bases, with 27 bases between. CDR1 MNHEY and CDR2 SMNVEV come from the germline V gene (reference sequence). In DNA form, the CDR3 reads TGTGCCAGCAGTTCCGGAGGGGTGGCCGGCACTGTGCACCACGAGCAGTACTTC. Protein: CASSSGGVAGTVHHEQYF.